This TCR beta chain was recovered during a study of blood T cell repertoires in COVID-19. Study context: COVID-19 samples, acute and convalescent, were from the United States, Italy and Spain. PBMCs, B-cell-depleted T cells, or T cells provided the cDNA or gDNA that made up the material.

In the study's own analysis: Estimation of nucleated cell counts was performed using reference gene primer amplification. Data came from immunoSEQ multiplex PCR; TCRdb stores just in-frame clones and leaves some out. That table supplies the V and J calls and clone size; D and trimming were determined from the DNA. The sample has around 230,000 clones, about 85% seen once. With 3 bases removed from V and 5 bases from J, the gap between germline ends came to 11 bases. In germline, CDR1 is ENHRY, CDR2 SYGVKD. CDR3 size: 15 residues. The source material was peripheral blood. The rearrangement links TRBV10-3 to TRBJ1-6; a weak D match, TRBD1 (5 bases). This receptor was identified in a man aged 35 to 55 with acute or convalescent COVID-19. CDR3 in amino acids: CAISDRDLNNSPLHF. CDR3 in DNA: TGTGCCATCAGTGACAGGGACTTGAATAATTCACCCCTCCACTTT.